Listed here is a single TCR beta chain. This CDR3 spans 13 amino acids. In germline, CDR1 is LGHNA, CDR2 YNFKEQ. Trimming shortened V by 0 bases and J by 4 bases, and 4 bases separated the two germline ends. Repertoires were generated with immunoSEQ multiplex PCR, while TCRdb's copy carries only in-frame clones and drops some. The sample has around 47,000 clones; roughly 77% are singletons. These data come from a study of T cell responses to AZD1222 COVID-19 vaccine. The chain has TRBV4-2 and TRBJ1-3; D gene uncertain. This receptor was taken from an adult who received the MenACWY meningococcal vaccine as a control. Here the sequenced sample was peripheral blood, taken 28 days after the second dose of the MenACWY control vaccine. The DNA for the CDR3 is TGTGCCAGCAGCCAAGAGGAAGGAAACACCATATATTTT. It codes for CASSQEEGNTIYF.